This T cell receptor beta chain stems from a study of blood T cell repertoires in COVID-19. Turning to the study itself: There were acute and convalescent COVID-19 samples, and they came from the United States, Italy and Spain. In each case, the material was cDNA or gDNA derived from T cells, B-cell-depleted T cells, or PBMCs.

Germline values: CDR1 ENHRY, CDR2 SYGVKD. The CDR3 sequence is 18 residues long. V lost 2 bases and J lost 3; bases outside the gene matches: 13. As processed by the authors: By means of reference gene primer amplification, nucleated cell counts were estimated. Libraries were prepared by immunoSEQ multiplex PCR; TCRdb keeps only in-frame clonotypes and omits some of them. From that table come the V and J calls and clone size; the DNA was used to work out D and trimming. The sample holds 250,000 to 300,000 clones, around 85% seen once. V and J are TRBV10-3 and TRBJ2-7; 10 bases are shared with TRBD1. This TCR was sampled from a woman in her seventies with acute or convalescent COVID-19. The sequenced sample was peripheral blood. This CDR3 reads CAISEGLSGTGAGYEQYF. For the CDR3, the DNA is TGTGCCATCAGTGAGGGACTCTCCGGGACAGGGGCTGGCTACGAGCAGTACTTC.